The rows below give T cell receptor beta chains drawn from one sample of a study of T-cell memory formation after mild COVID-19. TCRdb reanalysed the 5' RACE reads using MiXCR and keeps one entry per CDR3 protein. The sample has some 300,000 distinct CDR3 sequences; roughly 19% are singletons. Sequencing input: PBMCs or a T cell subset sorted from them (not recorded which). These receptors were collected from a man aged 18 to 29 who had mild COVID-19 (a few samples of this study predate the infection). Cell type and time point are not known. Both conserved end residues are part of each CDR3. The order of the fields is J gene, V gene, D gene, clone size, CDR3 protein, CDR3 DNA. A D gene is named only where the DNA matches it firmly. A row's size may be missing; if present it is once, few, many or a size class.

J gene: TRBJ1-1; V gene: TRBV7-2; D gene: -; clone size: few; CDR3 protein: CASSLGGVTAFF; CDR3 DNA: TGTGCCAGCAGCTTAGGAGGGGTTACGGCTTTCTTT
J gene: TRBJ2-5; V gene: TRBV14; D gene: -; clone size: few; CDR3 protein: CASSQEDSQETQYF; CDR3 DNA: TGTGCCAGCAGCCAAGAAGATAGCCAAGAGACCCAGTACTTC
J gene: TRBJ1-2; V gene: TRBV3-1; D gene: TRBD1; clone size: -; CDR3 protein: CASSQVQDRGIGYTF; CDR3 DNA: TGTGCCAGCAGCCAAGTCCAAGACAGGGGGATCGGCTACACCTTC
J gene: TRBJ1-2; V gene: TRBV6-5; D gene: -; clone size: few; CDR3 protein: CASSYSNHGKGYTF; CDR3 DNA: TGTGCCAGCAGTTACTCGAATCACGGAAAGGGCTACACCTTC
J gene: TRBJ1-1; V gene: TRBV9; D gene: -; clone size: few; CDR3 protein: CASSVGPGGNTEAFF; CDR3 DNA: TGTGCCAGCAGCGTAGGGCCGGGAGGGAACACTGAAGCTTTCTTT
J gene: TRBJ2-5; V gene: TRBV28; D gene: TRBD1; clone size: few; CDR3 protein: CASSKGTGGRLQETQYF; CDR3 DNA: TGTGCCAGCAGTAAAGGGACAGGTGGGAGGCTGCAAGAGACCCAGTACTTC
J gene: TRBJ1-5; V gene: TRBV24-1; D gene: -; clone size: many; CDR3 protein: CATSVGGADSAQHF; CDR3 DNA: TGTGCCACCAGTGTCGGGGGGGCGGATTCAGCCCAGCATTTT
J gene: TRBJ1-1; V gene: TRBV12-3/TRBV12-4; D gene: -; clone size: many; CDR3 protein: CASSLGGPFTEAFF; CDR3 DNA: TGTGCCAGCAGTTTGGGGGGCCCTTTTACTGAAGCTTTCTTT
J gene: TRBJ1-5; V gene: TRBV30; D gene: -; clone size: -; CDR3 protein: CAWRTTGSNQPQHF; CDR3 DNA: TGTGCCTGGAGGACAACAGGGAGCAATCAGCCCCAGCATTTT
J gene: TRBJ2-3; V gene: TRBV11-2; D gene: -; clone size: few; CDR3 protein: CASSLGWGASTDTQYF; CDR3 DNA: TGTGCCAGCAGCCTCGGGTGGGGGGCTAGCACAGATACGCAGTATTTT
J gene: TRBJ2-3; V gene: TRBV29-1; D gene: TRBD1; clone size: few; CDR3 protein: CSVGQGTDTQYF; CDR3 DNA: TGCAGCGTCGGACAGGGAACAGATACGCAGTATTTT
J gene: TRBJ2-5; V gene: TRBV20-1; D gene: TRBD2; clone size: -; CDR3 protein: CSARAPGGAGETQYF; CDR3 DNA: TGCAGTGCTAGAGCCCCCGGGGGGGCCGGGGAGACCCAGTACTTC
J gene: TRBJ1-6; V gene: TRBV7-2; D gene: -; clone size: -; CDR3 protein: CASSLFGGELESPLHF; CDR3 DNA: TGTGCCAGCAGCTTATTCGGGGGAGAGCTAGAATCACCCCTCCACTTT
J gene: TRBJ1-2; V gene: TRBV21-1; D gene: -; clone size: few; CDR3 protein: CASSKIRGVNGYTF; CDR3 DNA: TGTGCCAGCAGCAAAATAAGGGGGGTGAATGGCTACACCTTC
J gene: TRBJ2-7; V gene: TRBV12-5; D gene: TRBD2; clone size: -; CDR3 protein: CASAGGNYEQYF; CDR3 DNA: TGTGCTAGTGCGGGGGGGAATTACGAGCAGTACTTC
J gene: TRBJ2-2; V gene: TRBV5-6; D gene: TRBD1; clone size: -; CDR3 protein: CASSKDRGNGGELFF; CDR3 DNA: TGTGCCAGCAGCAAAGACAGGGGGAACGGCGGGGAGCTGTTTTTT
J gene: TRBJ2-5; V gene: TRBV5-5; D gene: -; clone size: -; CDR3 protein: CASSLKNEETQYF; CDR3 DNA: TGTGCCAGCAGCTTGAAAAATGAAGAGACCCAGTACTTC
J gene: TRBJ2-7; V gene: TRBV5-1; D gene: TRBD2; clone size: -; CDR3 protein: CASSFGRGAYYEQYF; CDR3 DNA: TGCGCCAGCAGCTTCGGGCGGGGGGCCTACTACGAGCAGTACTTC
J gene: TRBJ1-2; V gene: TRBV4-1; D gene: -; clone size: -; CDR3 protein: CASAKQPNENYGYTF; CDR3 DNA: TGCGCCAGTGCGAAACAGCCTAACGAAAACTATGGCTACACCTTC
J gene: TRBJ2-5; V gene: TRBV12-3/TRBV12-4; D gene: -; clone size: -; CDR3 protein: CASSAGWDVQETQYF; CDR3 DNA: TGTGCCAGCAGTGCCGGGTGGGACGTCCAAGAGACCCAGTACTTC
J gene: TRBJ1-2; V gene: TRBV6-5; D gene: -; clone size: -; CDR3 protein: CASSYGAGGTRSYGYTF; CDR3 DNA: TGTGCCAGCAGTTACGGGGCGGGGGGCACGAGGAGCTATGGCTACACCTTC
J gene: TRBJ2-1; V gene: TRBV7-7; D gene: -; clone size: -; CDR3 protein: CASSSDRYNEQFF; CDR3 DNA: TGTGCTAGCAGCTCTGACAGATACAATGAGCAGTTCTTC
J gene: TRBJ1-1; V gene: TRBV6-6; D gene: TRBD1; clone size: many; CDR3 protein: CASSTDRENTEAFF; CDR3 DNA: TGTGCCAGCAGTACAGACAGGGAGAACACTGAAGCTTTCTTT
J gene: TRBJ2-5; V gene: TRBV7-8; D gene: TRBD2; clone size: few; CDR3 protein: CASSGRLAGGQETQYF; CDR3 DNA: TGTGCCAGCAGCGGTCGACTAGCGGGGGGGCAAGAGACCCAGTACTTC
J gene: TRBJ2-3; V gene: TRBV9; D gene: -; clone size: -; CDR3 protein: CASSVVGGGPEDTQYF; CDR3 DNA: TGTGCCAGCAGCGTAGTTGGGGGGGGCCCGGAAGATACGCAGTATTTT
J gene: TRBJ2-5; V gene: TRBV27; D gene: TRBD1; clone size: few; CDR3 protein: CASSLGTGSRQETQYF; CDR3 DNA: TGTGCCAGCAGTCTAGGGACAGGGTCCCGCCAAGAGACCCAGTACTTC
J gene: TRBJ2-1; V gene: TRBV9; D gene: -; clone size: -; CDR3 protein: CASSPRWGRNEQFF; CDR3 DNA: TGTGCCAGCAGCCCAAGATGGGGTCGAAATGAGCAGTTCTTC
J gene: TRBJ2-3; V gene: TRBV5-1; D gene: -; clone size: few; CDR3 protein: CASSLAPTLGTDTQYF; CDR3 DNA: -
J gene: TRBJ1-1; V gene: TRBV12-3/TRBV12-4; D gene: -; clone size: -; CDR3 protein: CASSKLGTRAFF; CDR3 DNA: TGTGCCAGCAGTAAACTAGGGACACGAGCTTTCTTT
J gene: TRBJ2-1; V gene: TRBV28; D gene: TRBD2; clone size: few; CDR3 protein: CASRTLLAGAYNEQFF; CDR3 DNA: TGTGCCAGCAGGACCCTCCTAGCGGGAGCCTACAATGAGCAGTTCTTC
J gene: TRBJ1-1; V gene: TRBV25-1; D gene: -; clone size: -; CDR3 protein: CASSELIAGEAFF; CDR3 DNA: TGTGCCAGCAGTGAATTAATTGCAGGAGAAGCTTTCTTT
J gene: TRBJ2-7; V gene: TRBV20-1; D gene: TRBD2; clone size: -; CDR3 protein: CSARSRLAGGHEQYF; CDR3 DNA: TGCAGTGCTCGGTCCAGACTAGCGGGGGGGCACGAGCAGTACTTC
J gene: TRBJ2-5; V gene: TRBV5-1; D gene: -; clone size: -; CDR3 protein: CASSFPGQQETQYF; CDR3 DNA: TGCGCCAGCAGCTTTCCAGGACAGCAAGAGACCCAGTACTTC
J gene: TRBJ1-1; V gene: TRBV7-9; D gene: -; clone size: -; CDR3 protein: CASRLDTTEAFF; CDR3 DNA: TGTGCCAGCAGATTGGACACCACGGAAGCTTTCTTT
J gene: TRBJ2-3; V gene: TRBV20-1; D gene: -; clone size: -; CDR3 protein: CSAVPIADTQYF; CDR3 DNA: TGCAGTGCAGTACCTATCGCAGATACGCAGTATTTT
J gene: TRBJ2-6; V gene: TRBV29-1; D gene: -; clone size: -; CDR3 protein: CSVRTSDSGANVLTF; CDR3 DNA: TGCAGCGTTAGGACATCGGACTCTGGGGCCAACGTCCTGACTTTC
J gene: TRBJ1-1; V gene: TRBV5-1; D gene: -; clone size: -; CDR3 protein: CASSSSPTGAEAFF; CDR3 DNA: TGCGCCAGCAGCTCTTCCCCGACCGGCGCTGAAGCTTTCTTT
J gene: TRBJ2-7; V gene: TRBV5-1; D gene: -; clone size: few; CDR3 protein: CASSPPGGGAGFRGEQYF; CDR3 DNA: TGCGCCAGCAGCCCCCCAGGAGGCGGGGCGGGCTTTCGGGGTGAGCAGTACTTC
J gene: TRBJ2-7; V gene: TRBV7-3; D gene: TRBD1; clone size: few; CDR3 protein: CASSLGTGVGYEQYF; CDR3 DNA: TGTGCCAGCAGCTTGGGCACAGGGGTCGGGTACGAGCAGTACTTC
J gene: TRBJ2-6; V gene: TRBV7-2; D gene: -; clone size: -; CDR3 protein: CASSFSQGRGGANVLTF; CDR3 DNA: TGTGCCAGCAGCTTTAGCCAGGGGCGAGGTGGGGCCAACGTCCTGACTTTC
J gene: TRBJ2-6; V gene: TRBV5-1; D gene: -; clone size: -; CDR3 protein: CASSLNSGGGGANVLTF; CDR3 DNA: TGCGCCAGCAGCTTAAATTCTGGGGGCGGTGGGGCCAACGTCCTGACTTTC
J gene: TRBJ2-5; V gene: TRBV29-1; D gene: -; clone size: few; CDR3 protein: CSVGDELETQYF; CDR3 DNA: TGCAGCGTTGGTGACGAGCTGGAGACCCAGTACTTC
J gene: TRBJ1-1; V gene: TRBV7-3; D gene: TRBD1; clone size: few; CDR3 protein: CASSPQGANTEAFF; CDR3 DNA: TGTGCCAGCAGCCCCCAGGGGGCGAACACTGAAGCTTTCTTT
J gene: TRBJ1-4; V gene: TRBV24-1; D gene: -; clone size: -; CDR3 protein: CATSDSDSFNEKLFF; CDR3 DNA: TGTGCCACCAGTGACTCGGACAGCTTTAATGAAAAACTGTTTTTT
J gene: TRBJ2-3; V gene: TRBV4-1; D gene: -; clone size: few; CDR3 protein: CASSQVIEDTQYF; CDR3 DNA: TGCGCCAGCAGCCAAGTTATTGAGGATACGCAGTATTTT
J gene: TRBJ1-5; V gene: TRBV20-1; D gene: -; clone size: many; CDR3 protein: CSAPRGAGNQPQHF; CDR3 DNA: TGCAGTGCTCCTCGGGGCGCGGGCAATCAGCCCCAGCATTTT
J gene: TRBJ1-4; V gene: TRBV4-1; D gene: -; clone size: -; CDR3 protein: CASSQDATTTNEKLFF; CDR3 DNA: TGCGCCAGCAGCCAAGATGCGACAACAACTAATGAAAAACTGTTTTTT
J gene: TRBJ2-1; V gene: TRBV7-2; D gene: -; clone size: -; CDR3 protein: CASSLGAPGLGNEQFF; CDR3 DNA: TGTGCCAGCAGCTTAGGGGCACCAGGGTTAGGCAATGAGCAGTTCTTC
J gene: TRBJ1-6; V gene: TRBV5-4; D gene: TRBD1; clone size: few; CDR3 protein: CASSSDRVSPLHF; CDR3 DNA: TGTGCCAGCAGCTCGGACAGGGTCTCACCCCTCCACTTT
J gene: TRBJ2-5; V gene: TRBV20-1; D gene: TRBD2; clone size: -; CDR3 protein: CSASGTSGGLKETQYF; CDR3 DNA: TGCAGTGCTAGTGGGACTAGCGGGGGGCTCAAAGAGACCCAGTACTTC
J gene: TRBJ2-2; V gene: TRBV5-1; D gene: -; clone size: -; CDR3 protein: CASTPGENTGELFF; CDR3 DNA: TGCGCCAGCACCCCGGGGGAGAACACCGGGGAGCTGTTTTTT
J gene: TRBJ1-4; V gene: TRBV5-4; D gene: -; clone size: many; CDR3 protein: CASSLPGSKLFF; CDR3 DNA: TGTGCCAGCAGCTTGCCCGGATCAAAACTGTTTTTT
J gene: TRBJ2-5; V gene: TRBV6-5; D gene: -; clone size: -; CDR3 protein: CASSHRAGTQYF; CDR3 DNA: TGTGCCAGCAGCCATAGGGCGGGGACCCAGTACTTC